The clone carrying this TCR beta chain was picked up many times. Its antigen remains unknown. Assembly of TCR beta libraries relied on iRepertoire HTBI primers together with Arm-PCR of CDR3 regions. TCRdb fed the multiplex PCR reads into MiXCR, producing one record per CDR3 protein. The sample yields under 300,000 distinct CDR3 sequences, under 20% seen once. The data derive from a study of regulatory T cells in long-lasting Graves disease. Germline CDR1 is MNHNS and CDR2 is SASEGT. The CDR3 contains 13 residues. Trimming removed 7 bases from V and 8 bases from J, with 17 bases in between. The time point: newly diagnosed GD, antithyroid drugs for less than 3 months. PBMCs were the source of the RNA used for TCR sequencing. From each patient, roughly 10 milliliters of peripheral blood was drawn and collected into an EDTA anticoagulant tube. Study findings and constraints: Persistent disease preferred TRBV28, TRBJ1-2 and TRBJ2-5.

The same data also went into a second study, on T cells in Graves' hyperthyroidism and ophthalmopathy. Per that paper: TCR CDR3 underwent first-round RT-PCR with the HTBI primer set. Ophthalmopathy stood apart from stable hyperthyroidism in a 13 V-J model.

This rearrangement joins TRBV6-1 to TRBJ1-2; maybe TRBD1 (5 bases). Sequenced here: peripheral blood mononuclear cells (PBMCs), sampled at new diagnosis, from a patient treated with antithyroid drugs. The source is a woman aged 25-40 years with Graves disease. The CDR3: CASTFRDGGGYTF. The CDR3 DNA reads TGTGCCAGCACTTTCCGGGACGGAGGCGGCTACACCTTC.